This T cell receptor beta chain came from a study of a mutant IDH1 vaccine in newly diagnosed glioma. About the study: Earlier treatment was radiotherapy, temozolomide, or both, with most getting both.

Germline-derived CDR1 and CDR2 are SGHAT and FQDESV (reference sequence). CDR3 length: 15 amino acids. V lost 1 base and J lost 7; bases outside the gene matches: 9. TCRdb's copy holds only in-frame clones and misses some; the assay was immunoSEQ multiplex PCR. The sample includes some 87,000 clones, about 81% of them seen just once. The time point is: week 47, end of study. The content of each vaccine dose was 300 ug of mutant IDH1 20-mer peptide, and topical imiquimod accompanied it. This clone appeared a few times. What it recognizes is unknown. The chain employs TRBV11-1 and TRBJ2-7, with 8 positions matching TRBD1. This TCR came from a man in his forties with glioma. This sample comprised PBMCs, obtained from a glioma patient whose treatment included an IDH1 peptide vaccine. CDR3 loop: CASSLVGTGLWEQYF. The DNA for the CDR3 is TGTGCCAGCAGCTTAGTTGGGACAGGACTCTGGGAGCAGTACTTC.